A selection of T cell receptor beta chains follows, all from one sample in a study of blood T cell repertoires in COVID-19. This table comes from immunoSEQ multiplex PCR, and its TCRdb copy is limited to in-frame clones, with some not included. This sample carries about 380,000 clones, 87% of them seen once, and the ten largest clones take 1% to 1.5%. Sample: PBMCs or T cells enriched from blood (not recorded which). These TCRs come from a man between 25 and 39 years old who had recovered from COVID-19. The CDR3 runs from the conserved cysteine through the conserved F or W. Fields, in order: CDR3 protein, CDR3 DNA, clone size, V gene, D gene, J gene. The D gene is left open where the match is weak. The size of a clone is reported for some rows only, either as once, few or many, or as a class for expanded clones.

CSVVGDSNLVYGYTF	TGCAGCGTTGTAGGTGACTCGAACCTTGTCTATGGCTACACCTTC	.	TRBV29-1	.	TRBJ1-2
CASSLARITEAFF	TGCGCCAGCAGCTTGGCGAGGATCACTGAAGCTTTCTTT	.	TRBV5-1	.	TRBJ1-1
CASSLGVRGAYGYTF	TGTGCCAGCAGCCTAGGAGTCAGGGGGGCCTATGGCTACACCTTC	.	TRBV7-9	TRBD1	TRBJ1-2
CASSPTTGAANSPLHF	TGTGCCAGCAGCCCTACGACAGGGGCGGCTAATTCACCCCTCCACTTT	.	TRBV6-2/TRBV6-3	TRBD1	TRBJ1-6
CAISAGLAGPTGAGGANVLTF	TGTGCCATCAGTGCCGGACTAGCGGGGCCTACCGGGGCGGGGGGGGCCAACGTCCTGACTTTC	.	TRBV10-3	TRBD2	TRBJ2-6
CATSDRDLKHTDTQYF	TGTGCCACCAGTGATCGGGACTTAAAGCACACAGATACGCAGTATTTT	.	TRBV24-1	.	TRBJ2-3
CASSHEKVSGEAFF	TGTGCCAGCAGCCATGAAAAGGTCTCGGGAGAAGCTTTCTTT	few	TRBV3-1/TRBV3-2	.	TRBJ1-1
CASSLTGRSNQPQHF	TGTGCCAGCAGTTTGACAGGGCGAAGCAATCAGCCCCAGCATTTT	.	TRBV6-5	TRBD1	TRBJ1-5
CASSHWRQGDGYTF	TGTGCCAGCAGCCATTGGCGACAGGGTGACGGCTACACCTTC	.	TRBV3-1/TRBV3-2	TRBD1	TRBJ1-2
CASSNHGRDTQYF	TGTGCCAGCAGCAACCATGGGAGGGATACGCAGTATTTT	.	TRBV7-9	.	TRBJ2-3
CAIGQGLMNTEAFF	TGTGCCATCGGGCAGGGATTAATGAATACTGAAGCTTTCTTT	few	TRBV10-3	.	TRBJ1-1
CSVDVQDYGYTF	TGCAGCGTTGACGTACAGGACTATGGCTACACCTTC	.	TRBV29-1	.	TRBJ1-2
CASSPLQELNTGELFF	TGTGCCAGCTCCCCCCTCCAGGAACTTAACACCGGGGAGCTGTTTTTT	.	TRBV7-6	.	TRBJ2-2
CASSFTGGTGERVRGQETQYF	TGCGCCAGCAGCTTCACCGGTGGGACAGGGGAAAGGGTTAGGGGGCAAGAGACCCAGTACTTC	.	TRBV5-1	TRBD1	TRBJ2-5
CASSSGLAQETQYF	TGTGCCAGCAGCTCCGGACTAGCGCAAGAGACCCAGTACTTC	.	TRBV7-2	TRBD2	TRBJ2-5
CSVVVRGAGDEQFF	TGCAGCGTTGTTGTGCGGGGGGCCGGGGATGAGCAGTTCTTC	.	TRBV29-1	TRBD2	TRBJ2-1
CASSRNRDSGNTIYF	TGTGCCAGTAGTAGGAACAGGGACTCTGGAAACACCATATATTTT	.	TRBV19	.	TRBJ1-3
CASSSTGGNYGYTF	TGTGCCAGCAGCTCCACAGGGGGAAACTATGGCTACACCTTC	.	TRBV7-2	TRBD1	TRBJ1-2
CASSQASTGGTYEQYF	TGTGCCAGCAGCCAAGCGTCCACAGGGGGTACCTACGAGCAGTACTTC	.	TRBV4-2	TRBD1	TRBJ2-7
CASSPSGREGLGYTF	TGCGCCAGCAGCCCTAGCGGCAGGGAGGGCCTTGGCTACACCTTC	.	TRBV5-1	.	TRBJ1-2
CASSQTGETQYF	TGTGCCAGTAGCCAGACGGGGGAGACCCAGTACTTC	.	TRBV19	.	TRBJ2-5
CASSLRAEASYEQYF	TGTGCCAGCAGTTTGCGGGCCGAAGCCTCCTACGAGCAGTACTTC	.	TRBV27	.	TRBJ2-7
CASSQEGGSNTEAFF	TGCGCCAGCAGCCAAGAAGGCGGGTCTAACACTGAAGCTTTCTTT	.	TRBV4-3	.	TRBJ1-1
CASSLDRGGGYTF	TGTGCCAGCAGTCTCGACAGGGGCGGAGGCTACACCTTC	.	TRBV6-5	TRBD1	TRBJ1-2
CASSLGTGTGFTGELFF	TGTGCCAGCAGCTTAGGAACCGGGACAGGATTCACCGGGGAGCTGTTTTTT	few	TRBV7-9	TRBD1	TRBJ2-2
CASSFGTAPGEQYF	TGTGCCAGCAGTTTTGGGACAGCCCCGGGCGAGCAGTACTTC	.	TRBV6-5	TRBD1	TRBJ2-7
CAWSVVSGNTIYF	TGTGCCTGGAGTGTAGTGAGTGGAAACACCATATATTTT	.	TRBV30	.	TRBJ1-3
CASSLGSTGELFF	TGTGCCAGCAGCTTAGGGAGCACCGGGGAGCTGTTTTTT	.	TRBV7-9	.	TRBJ2-2
CSVVKHGGVTGELFF	TGCAGCGTTGTAAAGCATGGAGGGGTCACCGGGGAGCTGTTTTTT	.	TRBV29-1	.	TRBJ2-2
CASSTQLQDTIYF	TGTGCCAGCAGCACTCAGTTGCAGGACACCATATATTTT	once	TRBV3-1/TRBV3-2	.	TRBJ1-3
CAINTMGQGTYEQYF	TGTGCCATCAACACCATGGGACAGGGGACCTACGAGCAGTACTTC	.	TRBV10-3	TRBD1	TRBJ2-7
CASSEDRDRSREEAFF	TGTGCCAGTAGTGAAGACAGGGACCGGAGCAGAGAGGAAGCTTTCTTT	.	TRBV19	TRBD1	TRBJ1-1
CASSTVGGEKLFF	TGTGCCAGCTCGACCGTGGGGGGTGAAAAACTGTTTTTT	.	TRBV19	.	TRBJ1-4
CASKRQGAGQPQHF	TGTGCCAGCAAAAGACAGGGGGCAGGACAGCCCCAGCATTTT	.	TRBV7-8	TRBD1	TRBJ1-5
CAWSVVKETQYF	TGTGCCTGGAGTGTTGTAAAAGAGACCCAGTACTTC	.	TRBV30	.	TRBJ2-5
CASSRQDRNTDTQYF	TGCGCCAGCAGCCGCCAGGACAGGAATACAGATACGCAGTATTTT	.	TRBV5-1	TRBD1	TRBJ2-3
CASSGEGYTGELFF	TGTGCCAGCAGTGGGGAGGGATACACCGGGGAGCTGTTTTTT	.	TRBV2	TRBD2	TRBJ2-2
CASRTGHRQETQYF	TGTGCCAGCAGGACGGGACATCGACAAGAGACCCAGTACTTC	.	TRBV7-9	.	TRBJ2-5
CASSRNTQGYTF	TGTGCCAGTAGCAGGAATACTCAAGGCTACACCTTC	.	TRBV19	.	TRBJ1-2
CATRGDRSSPLHF	TGCGCCACCAGGGGGGACAGGTCCTCACCCCTCCACTTT	.	TRBV5-1	TRBD1	TRBJ1-6
CASSTTRGQEGRNTEAFF	TGTGCCAGTAGTACTACGCGGGGACAGGAGGGGAGGAACACTGAAGCTTTCTTT	.	TRBV19	TRBD1	TRBJ1-1
CASTRTLRGTEAFF	TGTGCCAGCACCAGGACACTTCGAGGCACTGAAGCTTTCTTT	.	TRBV6-5	.	TRBJ1-1
CASSLNGLAGGLAPDTQYF	TGTGCCAGCAGCCTAAACGGACTAGCGGGGGGGCTGGCGCCCGATACGCAGTATTTT	.	TRBV7-2	TRBD2	TRBJ2-3
CASSLEGHQGPPLHF	TGTGCCAGCAGCTTAGAGGGACACCAAGGCCCACCCCTCCACTTT	.	TRBV7-9	.	TRBJ1-6
CASSDWDSGYTF	TGTGCCAGCAGTGACTGGGACAGTGGCTACACCTTC	.	TRBV6-2/TRBV6-3	TRBD1	TRBJ1-2
CASSLGLLLNTEAFF	TGTGCCAGCAGTTTGGGACTGCTGCTGAACACTGAAGCTTTCTTT	.	TRBV6-2/TRBV6-3	.	TRBJ1-1
CASSQGTGIRTMNTEAFF	TGTGCCAGCAGCCAAGGGACAGGGATTAGGACAATGAACACTGAAGCTTTCTTT	.	TRBV3-1/TRBV3-2	TRBD1	TRBJ1-1
CASNPVTNSPLHF	TGTGCCAGCAACCCGGTTACTAATTCACCCCTCCACTTT	.	TRBV7-2	.	TRBJ1-6
CATTLDRLNYGYTF	TGTGCCACCACCCTGGACAGATTAAACTATGGCTACACCTTC	.	TRBV15	.	TRBJ1-2
CASRDRAWYGYTF	TGTGCCAGCCGGGACAGGGCGTGGTATGGCTACACCTTC	.	TRBV2	TRBD1	TRBJ1-2
CASSQQGANQPQHF	TGTGCCAGCAGTCAACAGGGGGCGAATCAGCCCCAGCATTTT	once	TRBV6-5	TRBD1	TRBJ1-5
CASSPGGSDTEAFF	TGTGCCAGCAGCCCAGGGGGCAGCGACACTGAAGCTTTCTTT	.	TRBV9	TRBD1	TRBJ1-1
CASSLAPGYGYTF	TGTGCCAGCAGTTTAGCCCCCGGCTATGGCTACACCTTC	.	TRBV12-3/TRBV12-4	.	TRBJ1-2
CASSLGTSGGSVDTQYF	TGTGCCAGCAGCTTAGGGACTAGCGGGGGGTCGGTCGATACGCAGTATTTT	.	TRBV7-2	TRBD2	TRBJ2-3
CASSYSRTGTYGYTF	TGTGCCAGCAGTTACTCGCGTACAGGGACCTATGGCTACACCTTC	.	TRBV6-5	.	TRBJ1-2